These 10 T cell receptor beta chains came from one sample sequenced in a study of CD8 T cells in Susac syndrome. Random hexamers were used to reverse transcribe an amount of roughly 0.5 to 1 ug RNA. TCRdb called the immunoSEQ multiplex PCR reads again in MiXCR, with one record for every CDR3 protein. Here the sample spans 53,000 or so distinct CDR3 sequences, roughly 93% being singletons. Sequencing was carried out using CD8+ T cells from PBMCs. All receptors derive from a human donor in good health.

The genes are TRBV7-2 and TRBJ2-6; D unclear. The germline V gene encodes CDR1 SGHTA and CDR2 FQGNSA. Trimming pared 0 bases from V and 4 bases from J, leaving 4 bases between. CDR3 length: 14 amino acids. DNA of the CDR3: TGTGCCAGCAGCTTAGCGCAGGGGGCCAACGTCCTGACTTTC. Translation: CASSLAQGANVLTF.

The V call is TRBV29-1, the J call TRBJ2-1; TRBD2 matches at 8 bases. This CDR3 region has 17 residues. V shed 7 bases and J 0 bases; nucleotides not matched to a gene: 14. Per germline, CDR1 SQVTM and CDR2 ANQGSEA. For the CDR3, the DNA is TGCAGCGGTGACTCGTCCGCGGGACTAGGCTCCTACAATGAGCAGTTCTTC. Its protein product is CSGDSSAGLGSYNEQFF.

This chain uses TRBV6-6 with TRBJ2-3; 10 bases agree with TRBD1. Unmatched junction bases numbered 7, after V lost 8 bases and J lost 5 bases. The CDR3 has 14 amino acids. Germline CDR1 MNHNY, CDR2 SVGAGI (reference sequence). The CDR3 protein is CASWGQGLGDTQYF. For the CDR3, the DNA is TGTGCCAGCTGGGGACAGGGGTTAGGAGATACGCAGTATTTT.

The chain uses TRBV7-6 and TRBJ2-2, with 7 bases fitting TRBD1. The CDR3 covers 19 residues. Germline V gene sequence: CDR1 SGHVS, CDR2 FNYEAQ. V was pared by 5 bases and J by 6 bases, with 21 bases of the junction left unmatched. CDR3 amino acids: CASSRHPGRGPEEAGELFF. CDR3 bases: TGTGCCAGCAGCCGACACCCGGGAAGGGGGCCAGAGGAGGCCGGGGAGCTGTTTTTT. The whole variable domain, filled in from reference TRBV7-6 and TRBJ2-2, reads GAGVSQSPRYKVTKRGQDVALRCDPISGHVSLYWYRQALGQGPEFLTYFNYEAQQDKSGLPNDRFSAERPEGSISTLTIQRTEQRDSAMYRCASSRHPGRGPEEAGELFFGEGSRLTVL.

The CDR3 loop is CASSMGANTEAFF. Here the CDR3 DNA reads TGTGCCAGTAGTATGGGGGCGAACACTGAAGCTTTCTTT. The chain couples TRBV19 to TRBJ1-1, with D possibly being TRBD1 (6 bases). Germline V gene sequence: CDR1 LNHDA, CDR2 SQIVND (reference sequence). This CDR3 is 13 amino acids long. Trimming removed 3 bases from V and 1 base from J, with 6 bases in between.

The table lists this clonotype with a count of one. The rearrangement joins TRBV4-1 to TRBJ1-2; D ambiguous. The length of the CDR3 is 15 residues. Germline CDR1 reads MGHRA; CDR2 reads YSYEKL. Trimming pared 4 bases from V and 3 bases from J, leaving 15 bases between. The DNA for the CDR3 is TGCGCCAGCAGCCCGGATGGCCCTGGGTACTATGGCTACACCTTC. Amino acids: CASSPDGPGYYGYTF.

The V and J genes are TRBV25-1 and TRBJ2-3; D gene unclear. This CDR3 contains 16 residues. Trimming pared 4 bases from V and 2 bases from J, leaving 16 bases between. Germline V gene sequence: CDR1 MGHDK, CDR2 SYGVNS. The DNA for the CDR3 is TGTGCCAGCAGTGCGAAGGACGGAACAAACACAGATACGCAGTATTTT. It is translated as CASSAKDGTNTDTQYF.

This rearrangement joins TRBV29-1 to TRBJ2-7; possibly TRBD1 or TRBD2 for D (5 bases each). Germline V lookup: CDR1 SQVTM, CDR2 ANQGSEA. The CDR3 covers 11 residues. V gave up 4 bases and J gave up 5 bases, with 9 bases separating them. In DNA form, the CDR3 reads TGCAGCGTTGTTTGGGGACACGAGCAGTACTTC. Translated, it gives CSVVWGHEQYF.

The V and J genes are TRBV13 and TRBJ2-1; TRBD2 matches 8 bases. Trimming removed 3 bases from V and 3 bases from J; junction bases left unmatched: 10. The CDR3 extends over 17 amino acids. Germline CDR1 PRHDT, CDR2 FYEKMQ (reference sequence). Written as DNA, the CDR3 is TGTGCCAGCAGCTTCGGGAGGGCGAGCGAGCACTACAATGAGCAGTTCTTC. The encoded protein is CASSFGRASEHYNEQFF.

The genes are TRBV15 and TRBJ1-2, with D tentatively TRBD1 (6 bases). Germline V gene lookup returns CDR1 LNHNV and CDR2 YYDKDF (reference sequence). The CDR3 length is 17 residues. V was shortened by 3 bases and J by 2 bases, with 19 bases between the two germline ends. CDR3 loop: CATSRGGQHLGNYGYTF. Written as DNA, the CDR3 is TGTGCCACCAGCAGGGGCGGACAGCACTTGGGGAACTATGGCTACACCTTC.